This T cell receptor (beta chain) was observed in a study of T cell responses to AZD1222 COVID-19 vaccine. Study-wide background: Recipients boosted at about 4 weeks or about 12 weeks are pooled.

Sequencing used immunoSEQ multiplex PCR; TCRdb keeps in-frame clones, though not all of them. The table shows more than 140,000 clones, with around nine tenths occurring only once. A note on this clone: What it binds is unknown.

Broader study findings: In a largely white British group with more females than males, clonal diversity was possibly underestimated. At 160-218 and 743-854, vaccine-associated CD4 TCRs were dominant, and they spanned spike. Spike-specific TCR breadth and depth grew following two AZD1222 doses.

The CDR3 is 11 amino acids. Germline V gene sequence: CDR1 SEHNR, CDR2 FQNEAQ (reference sequence). The V end lost 5 bases, the J end lost 9 bases, and 9 bases lay between the germline ends. The sequencing used peripheral blood, collected on day 0 of AZD1222 vaccination. This receptor was identified in an adult in good health. The rearrangement joins TRBV7-9 to TRBJ2-3; possibly TRBD1 for D (6 bases). This CDR3 is CASSTGWTQYF. The CDR3 DNA reads as TGTGCCAGCAGCACAGGGTGGACGCAGTATTTT.